This entry describes one TCR beta chain. Its antigen is unidentified. This record comes from a study of OX40 agonist ivuxolimab in advanced cancers. Study-level information: At 0.01 to 10 mg/kg, ivuxolimab was administered intravenously to patients every 2 weeks. People in dose escalation had one of these cancers: hepatocellular carcinoma, melanoma, renal cell or head and neck cancer.

The V end lost 6 bases, the J end lost 2 bases, and 8 bases lay between the germline ends. The germline gives CDR1 SGHRS, CDR2 YFSETQ. The CDR3 spans 12 residues. Profiling relied on immunoSEQ multiplex PCR, and the TCRdb table lists in-frame clones only, not all of them. The sample carries 35,000 to 45,000 clones, approximately 80% recorded once. Study findings and constraints: Averaged across samples, CD8+ T cells carried more expanded clones than CD4+ did. The authors did not determine the antigen specificity of the expanded peripheral T cells.

The chain couples TRBV5-1 to TRBJ2-5, with D perhaps TRBD2 (5 bases). The TCR comes from an adult with an advanced solid tumor such as melanoma, head and neck, liver or kidney cancer. Sequencing used CD4+ or CD8+ T cells sorted from blood, obtained in a trial of the OX40 agonist ivuxolimab. CDR3 nucleotides: TGCGCCAGCAAGGCGGGTCAAGAGACCCAGTACTTC. It translates to CASKAGQETQYF.